These 25 T cell receptor beta chains share one sample of origin, sequenced in a study of blood T cell repertoires in COVID-19. Sequenced by immunoSEQ multiplex PCR; TCRdb stores in-frame clones only, minus some. The data show approximately 40,000 clones, nearly 90% seen once. Specimen: peripheral blood. These receptors were obtained from a human donor in a cohort sampled during active COVID-19.

The chain couples TRBV2 to TRBJ2-4, with TRBD2 as a possible D gene (5 bases). V was cut by 7 bases and J by 0 bases, with 13 bases left in between. The CDR3 sequence is 15 residues long. CDR1 and CDR2 from the germline V gene are SNHLY and FYNNEI. The CDR3 DNA sequence: TGTGCCAGCACCCACGGGGAACTAGCCAAAAACATTCAGTACTTC. This gives the protein CASTHGELAKNIQYF.

The chain carries TRBV6-5 and TRBJ2-7, with 7 bases that match TRBD1. The CDR3 loop spans 11 amino acids. V gave up 4 bases and J gave up 9 bases; unmatched junction bases: 3. Germline V CDR1 and CDR2: MNHEY, SVGAGI. The CDR3 DNA follows: TGTGCCAGCAGTTGGGGACAGATGCAGTACTTC. As protein: CASSWGQMQYF.

This clone was seen only once. The genes are TRBV11-2 and TRBJ2-5; tentative D call: TRBD2 (5 bases). CDR3 length: 13 residues. V was trimmed by 2 bases and J by 8 bases, leaving 12 bases between them. CDR1 is SGHAT and CDR2 is FQNNGV in the germline V gene. CDR3 DNA: TGTGCCAGCAGCTTAAGCCTAGCAATAACCCAGTACTTC. Protein sequence: CASSLSLAITQYF.

The gene calls are TRBV7-2 and TRBJ1-1; 7 bases are a match to TRBD1. Germline trimming cut 2 bases from V and 11 bases from J; bases unmatched to any gene: 8. Germline-derived CDR1 and CDR2 are SGHTA and FQGNSA. The CDR3 loop spans 13 amino acids. This CDR3 is CASSLWQGDVAFF. Written as DNA, the CDR3 is TGTGCCAGCAGCTTATGGCAGGGGGACGTTGCTTTCTTT. The complete variable domain, with remaining parts taken from reference TRBV7-2 and TRBJ1-1, reads GAGVSQSPSNKVTEKGKDVELRCDPISGHTALYWYRQSLGQGLEFLIYFQGNSAPDKSGLPSDRFSAERTGGSVSTLTIQRTQQEDSAVYLCASSLWQGDVAFFGQGTRLTVV.

The chain carries TRBV4-2 and TRBJ1-5; D gene unclear. V was trimmed by 0 bases and J by 3 bases, leaving 9 bases between them. CDR3 length: 15 residues. Germline V gene lookup returns CDR1 LGHNA and CDR2 YNFKEQ. CDR3 sequence: CASSQDLRDNQPQHF. In DNA, the CDR3 is TGTGCCAGCAGCCAAGATCTCCGGGACAATCAGCCCCAGCATTTT.

V gene TRBV19 combines with J gene TRBJ1-2, with unresolved D. V was trimmed by 6 bases and J by 4 bases, leaving 18 bases between them. This CDR3 region has 15 residues. Germline-derived CDR1 and CDR2 are LNHDA and SQIVND (reference sequence). The CDR3 protein is CASREVYRRVYGYTF. The CDR3 nucleotides are TGTGCCAGTAGGGAGGTCTACCGCCGGGTCTATGGCTACACCTTC. Combining the CDR3 with reference TRBV19 and TRBJ1-2 gives the whole variable domain DGGITQSPKYLFRKEGQNVTLSCEQNLNHDAMYWYRQDPGQGLRLIYYSQIVNDFQKGDIAEGYSVSREKKESFPLTVTSAQKNPTAFYLCASREVYRRVYGYTFGSGTRLTVV.

This CDR3 reads CASSEGTAPDGNQPQHF. The CDR3 coding sequence is TGTGCCAGCAGTGAAGGAACAGCCCCCGACGGCAATCAGCCCCAGCATTTT. The chain joins TRBV6-1 to TRBJ1-5; D gene uncertain. In germline, CDR1 is MNHNS, CDR2 SASEGT. Trimming took off 1 base at V and 2 bases at J, with 15 bases between the two ends. CDR3 length: 17 residues.

This sequence joins TRBV3-1 (or the pseudogene TRBV3-2) and TRBJ1-2; D not resolved. CDR1 and CDR2 (germline): LGHDT, YNNKEL (reference sequence). Trimming pared 2 bases from V and 0 bases from J, leaving 16 bases between. The CDR3 totals 17 residues. The CDR3 DNA follows: TGTGCCAGCAGCCAACCCGCGGGAATAAGCGCTAACTATGGCTACACCTTC. Its translation: CASSQPAGISANYGYTF.

The rearrangement links TRBV4-2 to TRBJ2-3; 10 bases align to TRBD2. After removal of 3 bases from V and 3 bases from J, the junction contained 9 bases not matched to a gene. The CDR3 is 17 residues long. In germline, CDR1 is LGHNA, CDR2 YNFKEQ. The CDR3 DNA reads as TGTGCCAGCAGCCAGAGAAGCGGGGGGGCCGGAACAGATACGCAGTATTTT. Its translation is CASSQRSGGAGTDTQYF.

The chain recombines TRBV11-2 with TRBJ2-1; 9 bases are shared with TRBD2. The CDR3 is 15 residues long. With 4 bases clipped from V and 9 bases from J, the junction kept 10 bases outside the gene matches. Germline V gene sequence: CDR1 SGHAT, CDR2 FQNNGV. The CDR3 DNA sequence: TGTGCCAGCAGCTGGGCTAGCGGGGCGGGCGGTGAGCAGTTCTTC. Its protein product is CASSWASGAGGEQFF. Full variable domain (outside the CDR3, taken from reference TRBV11-2 and TRBJ2-1): EAGVAQSPRYKIIEKRQSVAFWCNPISGHATLYWYQQILGQGPKLLIQFQNNGVVDDSQLPKDRFSAERLKGVDSTLKIQPAKLEDSAVYLCASSWASGAGGEQFFGPGTRLTVL.

As DNA, the CDR3 is TGCGCCAGCAGCCAAGAGGGGGGGGTCCCGGACACAGATACGCAGTATTTT. The encoded protein is CASSQEGGVPDTDTQYF. The genes are TRBV4-1 and TRBJ2-3; TRBD2 matches at 7 bases. V gave up 0 bases and J gave up 2 bases; unmatched junction bases: 8. This CDR3 spans 17 amino acids. The V gene's germline CDR1 is MGHRA and CDR2 YSYEKL.

This clone appeared a few times. V usage is TRBV9 and J usage is TRBJ2-2, with no clear D. V was cut by 7 bases and J by 2 bases, with 6 bases left in between. CDR3 length equals 12 residues. From germline, CDR1 is SGDLS and CDR2 YYNGEE. This CDR3 is CASGPNTGELFF. CDR3 nucleotide sequence: TGTGCCAGCGGGCCTAACACCGGGGAGCTGTTTTTT.

The chain couples TRBV5-1 to TRBJ2-5; 7 bases map to TRBD2. The CDR3 has 13 residues. J lost 5 bases, V lost 7 bases, and 8 bases had no gene match. From germline, CDR1 is SGHRS and CDR2 YFSETQ. The CDR3 DNA is TGCGCCAGCCTTAGCGGGTCGGGGGAGACCCAGTACTTC. It codes for CASLSGSGETQYF.

This clone was detected only once. The chain employs TRBV6-5 and TRBJ2-7; D is perhaps TRBD2 (5 bases). V gave up 1 base and J gave up 3 bases, with 7 bases separating them. The CDR3 loop spans 13 amino acids. Germline-derived CDR1 and CDR2 are MNHEY and SVGAGI. In DNA form, the CDR3 reads TGTGCCAGCAGTTACTTAGGGAGCTACGAGCAGTACTTC. Amino acids: CASSYLGSYEQYF.

The genes are TRBV4-1 and TRBJ2-2; 8 nucleotides align to TRBD2. V dropped 4 bases and J dropped 0; count of bases not matched to a gene: 7. The germline gives CDR1 MGHRA, CDR2 YSYEKL. The CDR3 length is 17 residues. The CDR3 spells CASSRQVSGANTGELFF. In nucleotides, the CDR3 is TGCGCCAGCAGCCGCCAGGTTAGCGGGGCGAACACCGGGGAGCTGTTTTTT.

This chain connects TRBV27 to TRBJ1-6, with D unclear. Trimming removed 8 bases at V and 4 bases at J, with 15 bases between. CDR1 and CDR2 from the germline V gene are MNHEY and SMNVEV (reference sequence). CDR3 length: 15 amino acids. CDR3 amino acids: CASQSQSAYNSPLHF. The CDR3 nucleotides read TGTGCCAGCCAAAGCCAAAGCGCTTATAATTCACCCCTCCACTTT.

This clone was detected a few times. The genes are TRBV13 and TRBJ1-1; D ambiguous. This CDR3 has 14 amino acids. Trimming stripped 3 bases from V and 11 bases from J, with 19 bases between. Germline V gives CDR1 PRHDT, CDR2 FYEKMQ (reference sequence). The DNA for the CDR3 is TGTGCCAGCAGCTTGCTTCGAAGGAGGGCCGACGCTTTCTTT. The encoded protein is CASSLLRRRADAFF.

This chain uses TRBV19 with TRBJ2-7; a possible D gene is TRBD1 (6 bases). The CDR3 extends over 15 amino acids. Trimming took off 1 base at V and 3 bases at J, with 13 bases between the two ends. In germline, CDR1 is LNHDA, CDR2 SQIVND (reference sequence). CDR3 sequence: CASSIGDMSFYEQYF. The CDR3 nucleotides are TGTGCCAGTAGTATAGGGGACATGTCCTTCTACGAGCAGTACTTC.

This chain links TRBV9 with TRBJ2-2; TRBD1 is a possible D gene (6 bases). Trimming took 3 bases from V and 6 from J, leaving 6 bases between them. The CDR3 has 12 amino acids. Germline CDR1 is SGDLS and CDR2 is YYNGEE. The CDR3 coding sequence is TGTGCCAGCAGCGAGGGGGCCGGGGAGCTGTTTTTT. Translating gives CASSEGAGELFF.

In this sample, this clone turned up a few times. This rearrangement joins TRBV5-1 to TRBJ2-2, with TRBD1 matching over 8 bases. The CDR3 runs 18 residues. Germline assignment: CDR1 SGHRS and CDR2 YFSETQ. J lost 0 bases, V lost 0 bases, and 7 bases had no gene match. Written as DNA, the CDR3 is TGCGCCAGCAGCTTGGTAGGGACAGGAGTCGCGAACACCGGGGAGCTGTTTTTT. Protein product: CASSLVGTGVANTGELFF.

V usage is TRBV11-2 and J usage is TRBJ2-7; D gene uncertain. Germline CDR1 SGHAT, CDR2 FQNNGV. The CDR3 loop spans 12 amino acids. V was shortened by 1 base and J by 6 bases, with 7 bases between the two germline ends. The CDR3 nucleotides read TGTGCCAGCAGCTTAGGGGCCGGCGAGCAGTACTTC. This translates into CASSLGAGEQYF.

This chain joins TRBV11-2 and TRBJ2-5, with TRBD1 matching over 8 bases. The trim removed 4 bases at V and 3 bases at J, leaving 13 bases unmatched. The CDR3 runs 17 residues. CDR1 and CDR2 from the germline V gene are SGHAT and FQNNGV. CDR3 nucleotide sequence: TGTGCCAGCAGCTCAGGTCCAGGGGGCAAAGGGGAAGAGACCCAGTACTTC. It codes for CASSSGPGGKGEETQYF.

The rearrangement uses TRBV2 and TRBJ2-3; 12 bases are a match to TRBD2. This CDR3 is built from 13 residues. The germline gives CDR1 SNHLY, CDR2 FYNNEI. CDR3 loop: CGLAGGRADTQYF. The CDR3 DNA sequence: TGTGGGCTAGCGGGGGGGCGGGCAGATACGCAGTATTTT.

This rearrangement joins TRBV4-1 to TRBJ2-5; D not certain. With 0 bases removed from V and 4 bases from J, the gap between germline ends came to 12 bases. Germline assignment: CDR1 MGHRA and CDR2 YSYEKL. This CDR3 spans 15 amino acids. The CDR3: CASSQDAQFLETQYF. CDR3 nucleotides: TGCGCCAGCAGCCAAGATGCCCAGTTTTTAGAGACCCAGTACTTC.

The V and J genes are TRBV19 and TRBJ2-1, with 7 bases that match TRBD2. The trim removed 6 bases at V and 3 bases at J, leaving 8 bases unmatched. Per germline, CDR1 LNHDA and CDR2 SQIVND (reference sequence). This CDR3 is 15 amino acids long. CDR3 nucleotide sequence: TGTGCCAGTAGCCCTTGGGCGGGAGACTACAATGAGCAGTTCTTC. Protein product: CASSPWAGDYNEQFF.